Here is one T cell receptor beta chain with its context. The table came from immunoSEQ multiplex PCR; TCRdb's copy has only in-frame clones and leaves some out. The repertoire has around 25,000 clones, 65% to 80% of them found once; the top ten carry 25% to 30%. The data were taken from a study of PD-1 blockade in classical Hodgkin lymphoma. Time point indicated: cycle 4 day 1 (C4D1), after more than five weeks of nivolumab. Brentuximab vedotin exposure varied among the patients, all of whom had relapsed after autologous stem cell transplantation. The CDR3 spans 18 residues. Germline V gene data show CDR1 as SQVTM and CDR2 as ANQGSEA. The germline V and J ends were trimmed by 2 bases and 5 bases, with 22 bases remaining between them.

This chain links TRBV29-1 with TRBJ1-6, with TRBD1 as a possible D gene (5 bases). The sequence came from a human donor with classical Hodgkin lymphoma. Specimen: peripheral blood mononuclear cells (PBMCs), collected before the fourth cycle of nivolumab. CDR3 amino acids: CSVERWARQKTNNSPLHF. CDR3 DNA sequence: TGCAGCGTTGAAAGGTGGGCAAGACAGAAGACCAATAATTCACCCCTCCACTTT.